This TCR beta chain is drawn from a study of neurological immune-mediated disorders. Indicated time point: longitudinal time-point 1 (baseline). In germline, CDR1 is SGHRS, CDR2 YFSETQ. This CDR3 comprises 14 residues. The V gene lost 0 bases and the J gene lost 15 bases, with 19 bases spanning the gap. TCRdb reprocessed the 5' RACE reads via MiXCR and lists one record per CDR3 protein. This table has under 90,000 distinct CDR3 sequences, about 9.4% appearing once. At least ten counts were recorded for this clonotype. V usage is TRBV5-1 and J usage is TRBJ2-1; D possibly matches TRBD1 or TRBD2 (5 bases each). The sample consisted of PBMCs. This TCR came from a man between 25 and 39 years old in good health. CDR3 sequence reads: CASSLGTGTDQWFF. In nucleotides, the CDR3 is TGCGCCAGCAGCTTGGGTACCGGGACCGATCAATGGTTCTTC.